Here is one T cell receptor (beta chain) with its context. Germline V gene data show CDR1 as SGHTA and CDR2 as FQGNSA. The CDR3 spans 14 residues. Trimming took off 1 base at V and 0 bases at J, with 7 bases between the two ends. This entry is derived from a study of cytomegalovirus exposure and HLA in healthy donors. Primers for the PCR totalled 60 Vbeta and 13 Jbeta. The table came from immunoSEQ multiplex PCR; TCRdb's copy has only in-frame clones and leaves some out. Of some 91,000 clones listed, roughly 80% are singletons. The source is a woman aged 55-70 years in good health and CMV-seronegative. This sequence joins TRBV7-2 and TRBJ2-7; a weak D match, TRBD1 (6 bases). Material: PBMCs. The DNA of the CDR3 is TGTGCCAGCAGCTTAGAACAGGGCTCCTACGAGCAGTACTTC. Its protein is CASSLEQGSYEQYF.